The present TCR beta chain was sequenced within a study of identical twins (dated by TCRdb to the mid-2010s). Background for the entire study: To test whether fetal clonotypes persist, the study used deep sequencing on TCR alpha and beta repertoires from monozygotic twins, unrelated adults of various ages, and cord blood. To rule out contamination, replicate twin experiments were performed at different times with different library preparation protocols.

All donors were healthy Caucasians. Miltenyi CD45RO+ enrichment and human naive T-cell isolation kits were used to isolate memory (CD45RO+) and naive T cells from PBMC. The study at large found these results: Conclusions relied on cross-sectional statistical analysis, since the same donors could not be followed over many years. In beta out-of-frame sequences, excess twin sharing was weaker, because having fewer shared sequences lowered the signal-to-noise ratio. Fewer insertions were carried by abundant cord blood beta clonotypes, a similar but weaker trend appeared in young adult naive repertoires, and no such trend appeared in memory repertoires. Recombination models systematically underestimated out-of-frame TCR alpha sharing in monozygotic twins but agreed with sharing between unrelated individuals. Compared with coincidental sharing between unrelated individuals, out-of-frame TCR alpha sequences shared between twins showed an excess of sequences with low generation probability. Invariant T cells such as MAIT and iNKT could partly confound zero-insertion analyses, though diverse VJ usage argued against this for most clonotypes.

In the germline V gene, CDR1 corresponds to SGHVS and CDR2 to FQNEAQ. V is cut by 5 bases and J by 2 bases, and the space between the germline ends is 12 bases. The CDR3 starts with the cysteine, ends with the phenylalanine, and has 14 residues. Only CDR3 DNA is held: 42 bases, read in frame from base 1. Libraries were made using 5' RACE. Instrument used: Illumina HiSeq 2000. A universal primer binding site was added through template switching, and the final cDNA carried a unique molecular identifier so that TCR cDNA molecules could be counted accurately. Specific primers in the conserved constant-segment region were used to synthesize first-strand cDNA for the TCR alpha and beta chains. To control for contamination, every cDNA library carried two barcodes: a SMART-Mk sample barcode plus Illumina barcodes. Two successive PCR steps introduced TruSeq adapter sequences along with Illumina sample barcodes. The Illumina HiSeq platform was used with custom primers to sequence TCR alpha and beta cDNA libraries. The authors' analysis ran thus. MiGEC processed the raw reads to extract unique molecular identifiers, while MiXCR was used to determine the CDR3 positions. For each individual, recombination models were inferred using an EM algorithm with the repgenHMM and IGoR tools. The tcR package in R was used for shared clonotype analysis, with sharing normalized by the product of cloneset sizes. Out-of-frame nonproductive sequences were analyzed to study raw recombination free of thymic and clonal selection effects. Using fastp at Q25 and MiXCR, TCRdb reprocessed the public reads and kept productive beta chains. Identical CDR3 protein sequences are pooled into one entry, listed with their most common genes and DNA. TCRdb, not the original authors, processed these V and J calls. For this sample there are more than 200,000 distinct CDR3 sequences; over 8% appear just once. Around 5% of the sample is in the top ten clones.

This clonotype was found a few times. Which antigen it targets is not known. The sample holds no much larger clone one base away, and base qualities are not on file. The V gene is TRBV7-8 and the J gene is TRBJ1-1; the D gene is unclear. Sequenced material: memory (CD45RO+) T cells sorted from blood. The cell subset or site label for this specimen denotes: CD45RO+ enriched T cells. The receptor comes from a young woman in good health. CDR3 reads: CASSPQTGNTEAFF. The nucleotide sequence is TGTGCCAGCAGCCCCCAGACGGGAAACACTGAAGCTTTCTTT.